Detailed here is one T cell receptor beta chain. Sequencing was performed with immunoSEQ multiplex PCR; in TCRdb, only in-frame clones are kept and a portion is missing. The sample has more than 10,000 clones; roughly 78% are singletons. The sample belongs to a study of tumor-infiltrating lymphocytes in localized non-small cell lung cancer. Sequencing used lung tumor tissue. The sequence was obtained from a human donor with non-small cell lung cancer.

DNA for the CDR3: TGTGCCAGCAGCCGTGCCATGGGTAGGAACGAGCAGTACTTC. This gives the protein CASSRAMGRNEQYF. This chain uses TRBV7-2 with TRBJ2-7; no clear D gene. The CDR3 totals 14 residues. The germline V gene has CDR1 SGHTA and CDR2 FQGNSA. The V gene lost 5 bases and the J gene lost 5 bases, with 16 bases spanning the gap.